One sample yielded the 7 T cell receptor beta chains listed below, sequenced in a study of control samples from healthy donors and cancer patients. Assay used: immunoSEQ multiplex PCR; TCRdb lists only in-frame clones, some missing. The sample lists about 220,000 clones, over 90% occurring once. The sequencing sample was made of blood. The receptors were sampled from a man between 50 and 59 years old in good health.

About this clone itself: A junction end diverges from the germline sequence, so it may reflect a read error. V usage is TRBV7-9 and J usage is TRBJ1-2; possible D gene TRBD1, 5 bases. Germline CDR1 SEHNR, CDR2 FQNEAQ (reference sequence). This CDR3 spans 15 amino acids. CDR3 in DNA: TGTGCCAGCACCTTAGGGGAAGTAACTAACTATGGCTACACCTTC. Its protein is CASTLGEVTNYGYTF.

The genes are TRBV28 and TRBJ2-1; no firm D call. Per germline, CDR1 MDHEN and CDR2 SYDVKM. V was clipped by 1 base and J by 2 bases, with 6 bases between them. The CDR3 sequence is 14 residues long. The CDR3 loop reads CASSLFGAYNEQFF. The CDR3, as DNA: TGTGCCAGCAGTTTATTTGGGGCCTACAATGAGCAGTTCTTC.

The chain combines TRBV19 with TRBJ1-5; D is uncertain. The V gene's germline CDR1 is LNHDA and CDR2 SQIVND (reference sequence). CDR3 length: 15 residues. Trimming cost V 4 bases and J 0 bases, with 10 bases left between them. CDR3 nucleotide sequence: TGTGCCAGTAGTACCCCGACGGGTAGCAATCAGCCCCAGCATTTT. It specifies CASSTPTGSNQPQHF.

The chain joins TRBV7-8 to TRBJ2-1, with 12 bases that match TRBD2. Trimming cost V 0 bases and J 10 bases; bases outside gene matches: 10. Per the germline V gene, CDR1 is SGHVS and CDR2 is FQNEAQ. CDR3 length: 17 amino acids. Here the CDR3 reads CASSLALTSGGYDEQFF. For the CDR3, the DNA is TGTGCCAGCAGCTTAGCGCTGACTAGCGGGGGCTATGACGAGCAGTTCTTC.

This clone has just one count. The rearrangement joins TRBV2 to TRBJ1-1; 7 bases align to TRBD1. Germline-derived CDR1 and CDR2 are SNHLY and FYNNEI. The V gene end was trimmed by 5 bases and the J gene end by 4 bases; junction bases not matched to a gene: 4. The CDR3 is made up of 13 amino acids. The CDR3 DNA follows: TGTGCCAGCAGTACAGGGGAGGGCACTGAAGCTTTCTTT. It encodes CASSTGEGTEAFF.

The chain uses TRBV24-1 and TRBJ2-3, with D perhaps matching TRBD2 (5 bases). V was cut by 9 bases and J by 4 bases, with 13 bases left in between. There are 13 residues in the CDR3. In germline, CDR1 is KGHDR, CDR2 SFDVKD. The DNA for the CDR3 is TGTGCCACCGCCCGGGGTGGCGCAGATACGCAGTATTTT. Protein sequence: CATARGGADTQYF.

The chain uses TRBV19 and TRBJ2-5; 9 positions agree with TRBD1. The CDR3 contains 13 residues. Germline values: CDR1 LNHDA, CDR2 SQIVND (reference sequence). V was clipped by 7 bases and J by 6 bases; unmatched bases: 6. CDR3 region: CASKWTGAKTQYF. The CDR3 nucleotides read TGTGCCAGTAAGTGGACAGGGGCGAAGACCCAGTACTTC. The full variable domain, rest sourced from reference TRBV19 and TRBJ2-5, is DGGITQSPKYLFRKEGQNVTLSCEQNLNHDAMYWYRQDPGQGLRLIYYSQIVNDFQKGDIAEGYSVSREKKESFPLTVTSAQKNPTAFYLCASKWTGAKTQYFGPGTRLLVL.